The next 20 T cell receptor beta chains were all read from a single sample in a study of human T cells and chemical hapten exposure. TCRdb reanalysed the RACE reads using MiXCR and keeps one entry per CDR3 protein. The sample gives tens of thousands of distinct CDR3 sequences, around 7.6% of which show up once; 1% to 1.5% is in the top ten. As to time point: pre-sensitization, week 0. The treatment was: therapeutic diphenylcyclopropenone sensitization with weekly scalp DPC. The sequences come from whole blood, collected in connection with sensitization to the hapten diphenylcyclopropenone (DPC). The receptors originated from a woman between 50 and 59 years old with alopecia areata. Some clones in this sample may be carry-over from other donors' samples.

In its sample, this clonotype was seen many times. The chain recombines TRBV12-3 or TRBV12-4 with TRBJ2-3, with D possibly being TRBD2 (6 bases). This CDR3 has 15 residues. Trimming took 6 bases from V and 8 from J, leaving 21 bases between them. CDR3 sequence: CASRPPTSSWGTQYF. DNA for the CDR3: TGTGCCAGCAGGCCCCCGACTAGTTCCTGGGGTACGCAGTATTTT.

This clonotype was seen at least ten times. The V call is TRBV5-1, the J call TRBJ2-3; 12 positions agree with TRBD2. There are 14 residues in the CDR3. With 8 bases clipped from V and 2 bases from J, the junction kept 3 bases outside the gene matches. The germline gives CDR1 SGHRS, CDR2 YFSETQ. The CDR3 region is CASLAGGITDTQYF. The CDR3 DNA reads as TGCGCCAGTCTAGCGGGAGGGATCACAGATACGCAGTATTTT.

This clonotype was seen ten or more times. The genes are TRBV6-2 or TRBV6-3 and TRBJ1-1; TRBD1 matches at 8 bases. The J segment lost 1 base and the V segment lost 6 bases, leaving 7 bases of the junction unmatched. CDR1 and CDR2 (germline): MNHEY, SVGEGT. This CDR3 has 15 amino acids. Here the CDR3 reads CASSSPGTGNTEAFF. The DNA for the CDR3 is TGTGCCAGCAGCAGTCCCGGGACAGGGAACACTGAAGCTTTCTTT.

The chain recombines TRBV7-2 with TRBJ1-1; tentatively, D is TRBD1 (6 bases). V lost 4 bases and J lost 5, with 8 bases in between. The CDR3 is 12 residues long. Per germline, CDR1 SGHTA and CDR2 FQGNSA. The CDR3 reads CASSYTGTEAFF. The CDR3 region has the DNA TGTGCCAGCAGCTATACAGGGACTGAAGCTTTCTTT.

The V call is TRBV6-6, the J call TRBJ2-5, with D tentatively TRBD1 (5 bases). Germline lookup yields CDR1 MNHNY and CDR2 SVGAGI (reference sequence). V was clipped by 4 bases and J by 5 bases, with 8 bases between them. The CDR3 totals 12 residues. The DNA for the CDR3 is TGTGCCAGCAGTTTCCAGGGCGAGACCCAGTACTTC. This sequence encodes CASSFQGETQYF.

This clonotype turned up a few times. V and J are TRBV29-1 and TRBJ2-1, with TRBD1 identical over 7 bases. This CDR3 has 14 residues. Losses at the gene ends were 7 bases for V and 8 bases for J; bases not matched to a gene: 14. The germline V gene encodes CDR1 SQVTM and CDR2 ANQGSEA. The CDR3 DNA reads as TGCAGCGCTTCAACTAATTTCCAGGGGGATGAGCAGTTCTTC. Translated: CSASTNFQGDEQFF.

This clonotype was seen many times. The chain carries TRBV6-1 and TRBJ1-5; maybe TRBD1 (5 bases). The length of the CDR3 is 15 residues. Germline CDR1 is MNHNS and CDR2 is SASEGT. V was shortened by 1 base and J by 2 bases, with 9 bases between the two germline ends. This chain's CDR3 is CASSEVGTRNQPQHF. CDR3 DNA: TGTGCCAGCAGTGAAGTAGGGACCCGCAATCAGCCCCAGCATTTT.

This clonotype has at least ten counts. V usage is TRBV28 and J usage is TRBJ2-7, with 8 nucleotides matching TRBD2. The CDR3 totals 14 residues. Germline CDR1 reads MDHEN; CDR2 reads SYDVKM. V shed 8 bases and J 2 bases; nucleotides not matched to a gene: 8. This CDR3 reads CASLPNGRAYEQYF. The CDR3 DNA reads as TGTGCCAGCCTCCCCAACGGGAGGGCCTACGAGCAGTACTTC.

This clonotype was counted many times. J is TRBJ2-5 and V is TRBV5-1; D may match TRBD1 or TRBD2 (5 bases each). Germline values: CDR1 SGHRS, CDR2 YFSETQ. CDR3 length equals 13 residues. The ends were cut back, 6 bases at V and 1 base at J, with 10 bases in the middle. CDR3 bases: TGCGCCAGCACAACGGGGCTCCAAGAGACCCAGTACTTC. The encoded protein is CASTTGLQETQYF.

This clonotype was seen a few times. J is TRBJ2-1 and V is TRBV5-4; a possible D gene is TRBD2 (5 bases). The length of the CDR3 is 15 residues. With 0 bases removed from V and 2 bases from J, the gap between germline ends came to 9 bases. CDR1 is SGHNT and CDR2 is YYREEE in the germline V gene (reference sequence). Here the CDR3 reads CASSLVGLTYNEQFF. In DNA, the CDR3 is TGTGCCAGCAGCTTGGTAGGACTCACCTACAATGAGCAGTTCTTC.

The rearrangement uses TRBV12-3 or TRBV12-4 and TRBJ2-4, with D perhaps TRBD1 or TRBD2 (6 bases each). V lost 6 bases and J lost 9, with 12 bases in between. The CDR3 runs to 12 residues. The CDR3 sequence is CASSPKGGIQYF. The CDR3 DNA sequence: TGTGCCAGCAGCCCCAAGGGGGGCATTCAGTACTTC.

This clonotype is labeled as medium-sized. The rearrangement uses TRBV7-8 and TRBJ2-4; D perhaps matches TRBD1 (5 bases). The V gene lost 4 bases and the J gene lost 6 bases, with 16 bases spanning the gap. Germline assignment: CDR1 SGHVS and CDR2 FQNEAQ. CDR3 length equals 15 residues. The CDR3 sequence: CASSSPTETSNIQYF. For the CDR3, the DNA is TGTGCCAGCAGCTCACCGACAGAGACCTCAAACATTCAGTACTTC.

This clonotype was counted many times. CDR3: CASILGQGFYEQFF. The CDR3 DNA sequence: TGTGCCAGCATCTTAGGTCAGGGCTTCTATGAGCAGTTCTTC. This chain uses TRBV12-3 or TRBV12-4 with TRBJ2-1; possible D gene TRBD1, 5 bases. Trimming left V 7 bases short and J 8 bases short, with 18 bases between. CDR3 length: 14 amino acids.

This clonotype came up many times. The chain has TRBV20-1 and TRBJ2-7, with 7 bases matching TRBD2. The CDR3 extends over 15 amino acids. CDR1 is DFQATT and CDR2 is SNEGSKA in the germline V gene (reference sequence). Trimming cost V 6 bases and J 7 bases; bases outside gene matches: 18. The CDR3 spells CSAGRVEGLRVEQYF. The CDR3 coding sequence is TGCAGTGCGGGGAGGGTGGAGGGACTCCGTGTTGAGCAGTACTTC.

The table lists this clonotype with a few counts. V and J are TRBV7-8 and TRBJ1-6, with a tentative D call TRBD1 (5 bases). CDR3 length equals 16 residues. From germline, CDR1 is SGHVS and CDR2 FQNEAQ. Trimming left V 5 bases short and J 7 bases short, with 18 bases between. As DNA, the CDR3 is TGTGCCAGCAGCCCCCGGACGGGCCCAGGGAATTCACCCCTCCACTTT. This translates into CASSPRTGPGNSPLHF. Based on the CDR3 plus reference TRBV7-8 and TRBJ1-6, the full variable domain is GAGVSQSPRYKVAKRGQDVALRCDPISGHVSLFWYQQALGQGPEFLTYFQNEAQLDKSGLPSDRFFAERPEGSVSTLKIQRTQQEDSAVYLCASSPRTGPGNSPLHFGNGTRLTVT.

This clonotype was counted ten times or more. CDR3 protein: CASSLVGRAEAFF. The CDR3 nucleotides read TGTGCCAGCAGCTTGGTGGGGAGGGCTGAAGCTTTCTTT. The V call is TRBV5-6, the J call TRBJ1-1; D is ambiguous. This CDR3 is built from 13 residues. Looked up from germline, CDR1 is SGHDT and CDR2 is YYEEEE. The germline V and J ends were trimmed by 0 bases and 6 bases, with 9 bases remaining between them.

The table lists this clonotype with many counts. V is TRBV18 and J is TRBJ2-5, with 10 nucleotides matching TRBD1. CDR3 length equals 15 residues. Germline V gives CDR1 KGHSH, CDR2 LQKENI. Losses at the gene ends were 6 bases for V and 5 bases for J; bases not matched to a gene: 9. For the CDR3, the DNA is TGTGCCAGCTCGCCTTCGACAGGGGGCATTGAGACCCAGTACTTC. Translated, it gives CASSPSTGGIETQYF.

Ten or more counts support this clonotype. The gene calls are TRBV27 and TRBJ2-7, with TRBD2 as a possible D gene (6 bases). The ends were cut back, 0 bases at V and 7 bases at J, with 10 bases in the middle. The CDR3 covers 13 residues. Germline CDR1 is MNHEY and CDR2 is SMNVEV (reference sequence). Here the CDR3 DNA reads TGTGCCAGCAGTTTATCGCCCGCGGGGGAGCAGTACTTC. It codes for CASSLSPAGEQYF.

The rearrangement joins TRBV2 to TRBJ1-5, with D perhaps TRBD1 (5 bases). V lost 0 bases to trimming and J lost 7 bases, with 10 bases between them. CDR1 SNHLY and CDR2 FYNNEI come from the germline V gene. The CDR3 spans 14 residues. CDR3 in amino acids: CASSEAGPGQPQHF. The CDR3 coding sequence is TGTGCCAGCAGTGAAGCGGGGCCCGGGCAGCCCCAGCATTTT.

The chain links TRBV2 to TRBJ2-2; 16 positions agree with TRBD2. Losses at the gene ends were 6 bases for V and 0 bases for J; bases not matched to a gene: 10. This CDR3 region has 20 residues. In germline, CDR1 is SNHLY, CDR2 FYNNEI. The DNA of the CDR3 is TGTGCCAGCAGCTATACCGGGACTAGCGGGAGGGCCGCGAACACCGGGGAGCTGTTTTTT. Encoded protein: CASSYTGTSGRAANTGELFF.